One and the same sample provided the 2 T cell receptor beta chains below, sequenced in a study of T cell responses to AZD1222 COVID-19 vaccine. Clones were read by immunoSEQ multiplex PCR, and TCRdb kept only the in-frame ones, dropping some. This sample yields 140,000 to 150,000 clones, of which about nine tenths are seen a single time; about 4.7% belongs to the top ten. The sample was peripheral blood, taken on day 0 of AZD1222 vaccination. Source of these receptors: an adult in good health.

CDR3: CASSPRDRAYEQYF. The CDR3, as DNA: TGTGCCAGCTCACCACGGGACAGGGCCTACGAGCAGTACTTC. The chain has TRBV18 and TRBJ2-7, with 9 nucleotides matching TRBD1. Germline V gene lookup returns CDR1 KGHSH and CDR2 LQKENI. V shed 1 base, J shed 2 bases, and the junction held 0 bases outside the gene matches. This CDR3 has 14 residues.

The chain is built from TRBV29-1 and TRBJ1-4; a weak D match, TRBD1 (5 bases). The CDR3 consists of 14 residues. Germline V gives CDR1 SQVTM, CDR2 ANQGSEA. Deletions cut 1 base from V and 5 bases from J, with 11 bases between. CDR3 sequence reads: CSVEARGRNEKLFF. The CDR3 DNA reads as TGCAGCGTTGAAGCCCGGGGCCGGAATGAAAAACTGTTTTTT.